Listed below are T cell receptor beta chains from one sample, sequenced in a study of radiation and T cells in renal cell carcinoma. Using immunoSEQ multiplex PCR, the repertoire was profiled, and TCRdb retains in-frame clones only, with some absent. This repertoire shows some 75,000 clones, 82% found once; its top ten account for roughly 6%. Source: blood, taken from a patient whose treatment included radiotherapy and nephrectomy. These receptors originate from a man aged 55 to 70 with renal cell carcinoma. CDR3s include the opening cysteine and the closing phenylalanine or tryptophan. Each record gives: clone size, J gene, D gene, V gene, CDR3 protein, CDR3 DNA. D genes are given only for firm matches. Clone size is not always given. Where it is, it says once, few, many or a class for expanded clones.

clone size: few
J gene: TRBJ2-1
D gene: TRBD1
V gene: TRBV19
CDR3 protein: CASSPGQGVSFYNEQFF
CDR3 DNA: TGTGCCAGTAGTCCGGGACAGGGGGTTAGTTTCTACAATGAGCAGTTCTTC

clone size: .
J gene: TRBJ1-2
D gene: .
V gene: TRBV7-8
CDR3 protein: CASSIDRNYGYTF
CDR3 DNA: TGTGCCAGCAGCATTGACAGAAACTATGGCTACACCTTC

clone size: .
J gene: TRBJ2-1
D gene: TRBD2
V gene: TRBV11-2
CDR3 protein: CASSLARGTSGIVEQFF
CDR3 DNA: TGTGCCAGCAGCTTAGCTCGTGGGACTAGCGGGATAGTTGAGCAGTTCTTC

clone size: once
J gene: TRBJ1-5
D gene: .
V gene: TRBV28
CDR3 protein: CASSRRPKNQPQHF
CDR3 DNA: TGTGCCAGCAGTCGGAGGCCGAAGAATCAGCCCCAGCATTTT

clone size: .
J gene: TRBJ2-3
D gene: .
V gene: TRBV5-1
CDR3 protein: CASSLEGTQYF
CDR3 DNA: TGCGCCAGCAGCTTGGAAGGTACGCAGTATTTT

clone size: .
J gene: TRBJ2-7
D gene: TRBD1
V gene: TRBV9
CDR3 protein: CASSASGTGSYEQYF
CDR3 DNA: TGTGCCAGCAGCGCCTCCGGGACAGGGTCTTACGAGCAGTACTTC

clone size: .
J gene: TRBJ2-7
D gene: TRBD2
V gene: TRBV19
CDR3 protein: CAGAAGDSSEQYF
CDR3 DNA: TGTGCCGGGGCGGCGGGAGATTCCTCCGAGCAGTACTTC

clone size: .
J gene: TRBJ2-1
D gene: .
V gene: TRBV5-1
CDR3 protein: CASRRVRSDYNEQFF
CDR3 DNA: TGCGCCAGCAGAAGAGTGAGAAGCGACTACAATGAGCAGTTCTTC

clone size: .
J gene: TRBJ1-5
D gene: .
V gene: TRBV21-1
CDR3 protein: CASSSPSTEQESYSNQPQHF
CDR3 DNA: TGTGCCAGCAGCTCCCCCTCGACGGAACAGGAGTCTTATAGCAATCAGCCCCAGCATTTT

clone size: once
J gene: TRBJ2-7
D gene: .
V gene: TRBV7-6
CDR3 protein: CASSLPTGNRNSYEQYF
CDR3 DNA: TGTGCCAGCAGCTTACCAACCGGAAACCGTAACTCCTACGAGCAGTACTTC

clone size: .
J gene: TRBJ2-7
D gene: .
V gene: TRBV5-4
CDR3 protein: CASSFLPPRGEQYF
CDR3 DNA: TGTGCCAGCAGCTTTTTGCCCCCCCGGGGCGAGCAGTACTTC

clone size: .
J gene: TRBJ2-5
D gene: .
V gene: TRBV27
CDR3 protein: CASSLVGVGTQYF
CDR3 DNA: TGTGCCAGCAGTTTAGTAGGGGTGGGGACCCAGTACTTC

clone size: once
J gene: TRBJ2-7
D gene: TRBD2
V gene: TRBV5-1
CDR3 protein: CASSFSEGSWASGPYEQYF
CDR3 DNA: TGCGCCAGCAGCTTTAGTGAAGGATCATGGGCTAGCGGTCCCTACGAGCAGTACTTC

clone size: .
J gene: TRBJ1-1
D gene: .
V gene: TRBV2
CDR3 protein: CASRMYSVTEAFF
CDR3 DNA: TGTGCCAGCAGGATGTACAGTGTCACTGAAGCTTTCTTT

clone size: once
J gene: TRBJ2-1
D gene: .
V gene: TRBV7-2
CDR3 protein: CASSSEPSYNEQFF
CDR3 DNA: TGTGCCAGCAGCTCCGAACCGTCCTACAATGAGCAGTTCTTC

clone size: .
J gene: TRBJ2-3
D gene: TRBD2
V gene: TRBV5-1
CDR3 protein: CASSLDGAGGGNTQYF
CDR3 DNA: TGCGCCAGCAGCTTGGATGGAGCGGGAGGAGGAAATACGCAGTATTTT

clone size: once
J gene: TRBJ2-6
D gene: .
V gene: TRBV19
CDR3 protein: CASSPRGGVNGANVLTF
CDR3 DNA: TGTGCCAGTAGTCCCCGCGGAGGGGTGAACGGGGCCAACGTCCTGACTTTC

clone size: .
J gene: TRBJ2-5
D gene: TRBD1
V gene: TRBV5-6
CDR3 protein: CASSLARGRVETQYF
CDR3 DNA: TGTGCCAGCAGCTTAGCCAGGGGGCGCGTAGAGACCCAGTACTTC

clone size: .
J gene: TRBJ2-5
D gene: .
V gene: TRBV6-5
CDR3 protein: CASSSWGPIGETQYF
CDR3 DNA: TGTGCCAGCAGTTCCTGGGGGCCAATCGGGGAGACCCAGTACTTC

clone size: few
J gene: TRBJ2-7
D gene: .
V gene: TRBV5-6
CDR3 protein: CASSLGVGSSYF
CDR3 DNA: TGTGCCAGCAGCTTGGGGGTAGGCAGTTCGTACTTC

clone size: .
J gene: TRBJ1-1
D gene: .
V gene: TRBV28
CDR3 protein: CASRPHSANTEAFF
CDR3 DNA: TGTGCCAGCAGACCCCATAGCGCAAACACTGAAGCTTTCTTT

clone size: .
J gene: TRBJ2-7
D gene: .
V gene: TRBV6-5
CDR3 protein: CASNRRASYEQYF
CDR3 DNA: TGTGCCAGCAACAGGAGGGCCTCCTACGAGCAGTACTTC